This TCR beta chain was sequenced in a study of blood T cell repertoires in COVID-19 (dated by TCRdb to about 2020). General notes on the study: Samples covering the acute and convalescent phases of COVID-19 were provided by collaborators in the United States, Italy and Spain. Samples came from the ongoing ImmuneRACE study (first 160 participants) plus 1,254 subjects from 6 global collaborators. Nearly every sample came with metadata listing a de-identified subject ID, COVID-19 status, age in years and sex. Where HLA class I and class II types were available, the types were taken from metadata supplied by the sample provider, not from assay-based typing. The material from the prospective study consisted of cDNA or gDNA derived from T cells, B-cell-depleted T cells, or PBMCs. Deeply sampled blood TCRbeta repertoires from subjects exposed to, actively infected with, or recovered from COVID-19 were included in the dataset. The repertoires were released in a freely available public database meant as a resource for research on the immune response to SARS-CoV-2.

V is pared back by 6 bases and J by 0 bases, with 11 bases lying between the germline termini. The germline V gene provides CDR1 SNHLY and CDR2 FYNNEI. The CDR3 sequence holds 14 residues, the cysteine and phenylalanine included. The only DNA kept is the CDR3, 42 bases in frame from the first base. The immunoSEQ Assay, a bias-controlled multiplex PCR, was used to amplify TCRbeta CDR3 regions from genomic DNA. As for the original processing: The number of nucleated cells in each sample was estimated from the amplification of reference gene primers within the assay. Sequence reads were collapsed and filtered to measure the absolute abundance of every unique TCRbeta CDR3 rearrangement. For each sample, productive Simpson clonality was calculated as the square root of Simpson's diversity index across productive rearrangements. Not all clones reach the TCRdb copy of this immuneACCESS table, which keeps in-frame sequences only. Checked studies attribute under half of the gap to unresolved V genes and leave the rest unexplained. Clonal size and the V and J genes are those of that table, whereas D and trimming came from the DNA. This sample holds about 200,000 clones; 88% were observed only once. The top ten clonotypes cover around 1.6% of the sample.

Note on this clone: Its antigen remains unidentified. Qualities for individual bases were not recorded, and no much larger clone is one base off.

Each collaborating institution followed its own protocols to collect whole blood in K2EDTA tubes. Collaborator samples were shipped for TCRbeta analysis as frozen whole blood, isolated PBMCs, or DNA extracted from either sample type. Overall results and qualifications from the work: Clinical and demographic metadata were provided uncurated, with the amount varying by source and participant.

The chain couples TRBV2 to TRBJ1-1; no confident D gene assignment can be made. Sequencing was done on a sample of peripheral blood. The receptor was derived from a man aged 18 to 35 with active or convalescent COVID-19. CDR3 protein: CASSPVVMNTEAFF. The sequenced DNA is TGTGCCAGCAGCCCAGTTGTGATGAACACTGAAGCTTTCTTT.